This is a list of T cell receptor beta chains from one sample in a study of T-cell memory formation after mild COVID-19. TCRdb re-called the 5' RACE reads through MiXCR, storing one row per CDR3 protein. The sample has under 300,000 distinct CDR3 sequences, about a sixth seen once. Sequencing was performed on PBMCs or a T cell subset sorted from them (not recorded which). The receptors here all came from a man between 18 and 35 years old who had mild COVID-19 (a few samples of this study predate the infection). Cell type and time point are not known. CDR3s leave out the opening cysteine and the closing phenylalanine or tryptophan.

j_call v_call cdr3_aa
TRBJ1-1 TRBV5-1 ASSSLGVEGTEAF
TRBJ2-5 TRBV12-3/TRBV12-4 ASSFRDSKETQY
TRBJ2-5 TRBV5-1 ASSPGLAGGLGETQY
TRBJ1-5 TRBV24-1 ATSLSGDQPQH
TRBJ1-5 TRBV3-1 ASSKDGNQPQH
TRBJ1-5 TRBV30 AWGGQGYQPQH
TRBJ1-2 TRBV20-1 SAQTTGVWGYT
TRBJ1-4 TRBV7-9 ASSPLPGVTNEKLF
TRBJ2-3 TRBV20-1 SASNRGDTQY
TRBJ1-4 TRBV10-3 AISESGPGEIRREKLF
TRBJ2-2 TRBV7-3 ASSRRGAGPTTGELF
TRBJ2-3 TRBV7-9 ASSLVAGADTQY
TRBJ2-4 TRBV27 ASSSKSSGGAKNIQY
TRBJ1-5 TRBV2 ASSDSGIGSNQPQH
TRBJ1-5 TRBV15 ATSSGLWQIYQPQH
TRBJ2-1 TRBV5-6 ASSLRLVFRSYNEQF
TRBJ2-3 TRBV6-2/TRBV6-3 ASSYRRGGHTQY
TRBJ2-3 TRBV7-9 ASSLGGGRFTDTQY
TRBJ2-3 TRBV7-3 ASSHSVSGGAPDTQY
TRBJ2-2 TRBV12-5 ASGTQDRISTGELF
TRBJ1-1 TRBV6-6 ASSYQPGAATEAF
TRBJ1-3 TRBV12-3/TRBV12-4 ASSLVLGYGNTIY
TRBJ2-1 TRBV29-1 SGGQGWEQF
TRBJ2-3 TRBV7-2 ASSLGFILRGLGDTQY
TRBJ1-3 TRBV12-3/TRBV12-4 ASSLRTGGASGNTIY
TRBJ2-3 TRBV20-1 RSQRGPWDTQY
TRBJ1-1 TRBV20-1 RPRQGMGDTEAF
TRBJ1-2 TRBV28 ASSLAQTYGYT